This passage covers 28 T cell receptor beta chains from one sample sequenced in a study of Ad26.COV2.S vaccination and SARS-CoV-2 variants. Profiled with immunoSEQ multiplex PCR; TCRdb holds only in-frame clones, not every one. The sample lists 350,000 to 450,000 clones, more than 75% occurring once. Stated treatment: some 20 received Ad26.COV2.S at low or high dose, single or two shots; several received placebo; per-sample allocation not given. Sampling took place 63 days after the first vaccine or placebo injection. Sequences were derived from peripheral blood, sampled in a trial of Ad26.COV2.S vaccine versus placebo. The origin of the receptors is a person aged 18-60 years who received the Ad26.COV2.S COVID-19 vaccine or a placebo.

The CDR3 DNA sequence: TGTGCCAGCAGACCCCCCCAGACGACTGAAGCTTTCTTT. It codes for CASRPPQTTEAFF. The chain couples TRBV7-9 to TRBJ1-1; D is undetermined. Trimming removed 6 bases at V and 5 bases at J, with 13 bases between. The length of the CDR3 is 13 residues. The germline V gene has CDR1 SEHNR and CDR2 FQNEAQ (reference sequence).

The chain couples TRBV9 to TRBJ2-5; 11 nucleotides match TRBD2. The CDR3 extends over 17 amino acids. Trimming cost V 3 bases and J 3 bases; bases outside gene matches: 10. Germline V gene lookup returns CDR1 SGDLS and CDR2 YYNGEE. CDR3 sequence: CASSALPSGGFEETQYF. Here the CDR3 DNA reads TGTGCCAGCAGCGCACTCCCTAGCGGGGGGTTTGAAGAGACCCAGTACTTC.

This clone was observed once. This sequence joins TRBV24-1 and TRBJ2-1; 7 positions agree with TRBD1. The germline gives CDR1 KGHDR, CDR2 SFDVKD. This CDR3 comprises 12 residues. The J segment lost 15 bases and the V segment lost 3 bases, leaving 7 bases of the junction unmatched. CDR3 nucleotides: TGTGCCACCAGTGATCAACAGGGGATTCTGTTCTTC. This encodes CATSDQQGILFF.

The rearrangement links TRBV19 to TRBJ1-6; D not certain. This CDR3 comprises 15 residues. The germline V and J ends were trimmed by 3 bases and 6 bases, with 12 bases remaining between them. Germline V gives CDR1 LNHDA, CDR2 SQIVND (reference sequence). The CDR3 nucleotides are TGTGCCAGTAGTATTGACGGCAGCCTTAATTCACCCCTCCACTTT. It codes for CASSIDGSLNSPLHF.

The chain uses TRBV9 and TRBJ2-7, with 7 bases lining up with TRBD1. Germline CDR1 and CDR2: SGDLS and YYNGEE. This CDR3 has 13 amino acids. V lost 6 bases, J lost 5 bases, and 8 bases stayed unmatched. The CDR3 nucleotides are TGTGCCAGCAACCCAGGGGGAGAGGACGAGCAGTACTTC. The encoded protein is CASNPGGEDEQYF.

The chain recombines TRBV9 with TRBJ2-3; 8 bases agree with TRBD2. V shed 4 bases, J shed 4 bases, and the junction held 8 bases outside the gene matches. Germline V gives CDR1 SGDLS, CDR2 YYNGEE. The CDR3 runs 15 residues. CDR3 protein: CASSIRGGPPDTQYF. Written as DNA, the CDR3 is TGTGCCAGCAGCATCCGCGGGGGGCCTCCAGATACGCAGTATTTT. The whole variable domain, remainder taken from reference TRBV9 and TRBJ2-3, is DSGVTQTPKHLITATGQRVTLRCSPRSGDLSVYWYQQSLDQGLQFLIQYYNGEERAKGNILERFSAQQFPDLHSELNLSSLELGDSALYFCASSIRGGPPDTQYFGPGTRLTVL.

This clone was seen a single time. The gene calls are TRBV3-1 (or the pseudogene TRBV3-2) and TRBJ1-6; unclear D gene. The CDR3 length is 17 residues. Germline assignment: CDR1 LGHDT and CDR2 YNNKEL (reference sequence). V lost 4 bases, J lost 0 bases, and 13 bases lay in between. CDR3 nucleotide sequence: TGTGCCAGCAGCCTCGGACCTGCTAGCTCCTATAATTCACCCCTCCACTTT. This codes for CASSLGPASSYNSPLHF.

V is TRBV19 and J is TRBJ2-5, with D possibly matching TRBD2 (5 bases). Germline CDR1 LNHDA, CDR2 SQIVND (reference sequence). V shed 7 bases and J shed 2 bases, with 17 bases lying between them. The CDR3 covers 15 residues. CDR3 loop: CASTSGLEVQETQYF. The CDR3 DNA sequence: TGTGCCAGTACTTCCGGGCTGGAGGTACAAGAGACCCAGTACTTC.

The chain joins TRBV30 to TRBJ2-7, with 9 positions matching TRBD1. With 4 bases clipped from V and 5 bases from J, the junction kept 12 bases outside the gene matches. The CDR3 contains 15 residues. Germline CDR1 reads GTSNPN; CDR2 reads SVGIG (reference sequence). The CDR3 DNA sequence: TGTGCCTGGACCCACACTGGGACAGGGACAGACGAGCAGTACTTC. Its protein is CAWTHTGTGTDEQYF.

The CDR3 protein is CASDSGQGAISYTF. In DNA form, the CDR3 reads TGTGCCAGCGACTCCGGACAGGGAGCTATAAGCTACACCTTC. V is TRBV2 and J is TRBJ1-2; 8 positions agree with TRBD1. V lost 8 bases, J lost 9 bases, and 14 bases stayed unmatched. Germline assignment: CDR1 SNHLY and CDR2 FYNNEI. The CDR3 extends over 14 amino acids.

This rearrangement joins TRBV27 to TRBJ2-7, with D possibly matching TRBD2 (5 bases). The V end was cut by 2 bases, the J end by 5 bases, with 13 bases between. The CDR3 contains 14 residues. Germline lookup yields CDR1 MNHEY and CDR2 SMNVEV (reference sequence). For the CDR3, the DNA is TGTGCCAGCAGTTTAACCGGGAACACGAACGAGCAGTACTTC. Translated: CASSLTGNTNEQYF.

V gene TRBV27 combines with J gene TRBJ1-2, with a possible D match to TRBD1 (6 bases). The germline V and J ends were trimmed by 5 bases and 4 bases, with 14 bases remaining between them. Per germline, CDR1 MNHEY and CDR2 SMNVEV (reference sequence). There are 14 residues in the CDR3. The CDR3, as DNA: TGTGCCAGCAGTATCGGGGGGCGCACCTATGGCTACACCTTC. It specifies CASSIGGRTYGYTF.

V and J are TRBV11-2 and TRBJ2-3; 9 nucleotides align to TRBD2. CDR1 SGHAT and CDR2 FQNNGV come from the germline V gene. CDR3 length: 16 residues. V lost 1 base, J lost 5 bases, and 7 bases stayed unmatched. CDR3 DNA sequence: TGTGCCAGCAGCTTAGGTGCGGGGGGGCATTTAGATACGCAGTATTTT. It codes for CASSLGAGGHLDTQYF. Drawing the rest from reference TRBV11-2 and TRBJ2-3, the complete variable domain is EAGVAQSPRYKIIEKRQSVAFWCNPISGHATLYWYQQILGQGPKLLIQFQNNGVVDDSQLPKDRFSAERLKGVDSTLKIQPAKLEDSAVYLCASSLGAGGHLDTQYFGPGTRLTVL.

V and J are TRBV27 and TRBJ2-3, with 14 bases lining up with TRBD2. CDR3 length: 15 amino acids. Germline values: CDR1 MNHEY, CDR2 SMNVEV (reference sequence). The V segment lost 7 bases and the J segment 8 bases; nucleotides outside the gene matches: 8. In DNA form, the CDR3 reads TGTGCCAGCACTGGGACTAGCGGGGGCCCTGGTACGCAGTATTTT. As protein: CASTGTSGGPGTQYF.

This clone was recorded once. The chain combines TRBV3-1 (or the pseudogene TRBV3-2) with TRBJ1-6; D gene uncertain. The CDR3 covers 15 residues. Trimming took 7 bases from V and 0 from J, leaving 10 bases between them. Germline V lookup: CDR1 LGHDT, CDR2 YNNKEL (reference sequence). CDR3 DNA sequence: TGTGCCAGCACCCTGTGGGGCTCCTATAATTCACCCCTCCACTTT. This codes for CASTLWGSYNSPLHF.

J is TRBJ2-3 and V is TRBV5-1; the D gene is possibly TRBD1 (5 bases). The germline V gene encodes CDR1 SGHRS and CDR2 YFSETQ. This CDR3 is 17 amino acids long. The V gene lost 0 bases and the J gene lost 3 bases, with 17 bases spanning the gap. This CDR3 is CASSLGPRVSRTDTQYF. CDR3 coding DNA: TGCGCCAGCAGCTTGGGACCCAGGGTAAGCAGAACAGATACGCAGTATTTT.

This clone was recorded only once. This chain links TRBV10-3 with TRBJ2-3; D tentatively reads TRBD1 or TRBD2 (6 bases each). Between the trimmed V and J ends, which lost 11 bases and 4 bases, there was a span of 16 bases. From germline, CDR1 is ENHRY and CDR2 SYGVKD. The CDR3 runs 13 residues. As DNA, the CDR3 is TGTGCCTCGGGACCCGGGGGCTCAGATACGCAGTATTTT. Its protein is CASGPGGSDTQYF.

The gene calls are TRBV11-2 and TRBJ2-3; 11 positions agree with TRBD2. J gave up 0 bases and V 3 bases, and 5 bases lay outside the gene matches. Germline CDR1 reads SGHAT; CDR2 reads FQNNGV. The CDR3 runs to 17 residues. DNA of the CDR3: TGTGCCAGCAGCTTGTCTAGCGGGGGGACTAGCACAGATACGCAGTATTTT. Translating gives CASSLSSGGTSTDTQYF.

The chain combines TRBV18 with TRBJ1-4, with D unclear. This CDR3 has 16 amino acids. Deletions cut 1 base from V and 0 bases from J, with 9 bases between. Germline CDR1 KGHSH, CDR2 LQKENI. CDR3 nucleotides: TGTGCCAGCTCACCACGAAGCCCTGCAACTAATGAAAAACTGTTTTTT. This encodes CASSPRSPATNEKLFF.

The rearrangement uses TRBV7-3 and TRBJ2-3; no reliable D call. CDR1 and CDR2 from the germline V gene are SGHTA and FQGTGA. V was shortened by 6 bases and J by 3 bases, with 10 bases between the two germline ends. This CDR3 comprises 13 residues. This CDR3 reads CASSPRATDTQYF. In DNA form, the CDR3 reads TGTGCCAGCAGTCCCCGGGCGACAGATACGCAGTATTTT.

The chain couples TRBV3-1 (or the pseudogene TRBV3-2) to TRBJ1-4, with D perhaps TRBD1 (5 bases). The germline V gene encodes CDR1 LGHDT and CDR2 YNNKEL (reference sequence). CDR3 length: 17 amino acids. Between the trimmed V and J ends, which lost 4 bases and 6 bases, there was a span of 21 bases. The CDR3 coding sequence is TGTGCCAGCAGCCTGCGCATCAGGGAAGGGGTTCATGAAAAACTGTTTTTT. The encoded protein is CASSLRIREGVHEKLFF.

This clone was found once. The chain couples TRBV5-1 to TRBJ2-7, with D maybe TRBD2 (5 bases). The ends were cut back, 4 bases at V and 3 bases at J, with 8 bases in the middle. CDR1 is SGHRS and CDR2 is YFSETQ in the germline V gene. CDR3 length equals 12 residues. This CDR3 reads CASSTRDYEQYF. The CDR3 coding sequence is TGCGCCAGCAGCACCCGGGACTACGAGCAGTACTTC.

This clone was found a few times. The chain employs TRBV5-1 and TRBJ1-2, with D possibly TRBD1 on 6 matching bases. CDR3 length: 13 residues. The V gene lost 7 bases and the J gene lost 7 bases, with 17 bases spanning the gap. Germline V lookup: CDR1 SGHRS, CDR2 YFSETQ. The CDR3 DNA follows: TGCGCCAGCTCGGGGGGCGAAACTCCTGGCTACACCTTC. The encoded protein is CASSGGETPGYTF.

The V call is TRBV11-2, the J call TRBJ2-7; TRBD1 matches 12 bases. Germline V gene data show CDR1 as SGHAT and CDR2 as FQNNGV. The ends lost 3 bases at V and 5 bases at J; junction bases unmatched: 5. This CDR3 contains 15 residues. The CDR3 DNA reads TGTGCCAGCAGCTTTCTGGGGACAGGGGGCGACGAGCAGTACTTC. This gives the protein CASSFLGTGGDEQYF.

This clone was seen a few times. CDR3 residues: CASSRGRGALGNQPQHF. The DNA for the CDR3 is TGCGCCAGCAGTCGTGGCAGGGGAGCTTTAGGGAATCAGCCCCAGCATTTT. The chain employs TRBV23-1 and TRBJ1-5, with D perhaps matching TRBD1 (6 bases). Being an ORF, TRBV23-1 has a function that is uncertain. The CDR3 is 17 residues long. V lost 4 bases to trimming and J lost 4 bases, with 20 bases between them.

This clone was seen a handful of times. The CDR3 nucleotides are TGCAGTGCTAGGATTCGTGGCTACACCTTC. It codes for CSARIRGYTF. V usage is TRBV20-1 and J usage is TRBJ1-2, with D unclear. Per germline, CDR1 DFQATT and CDR2 SNEGSKA (reference sequence). CDR3 length: 10 amino acids. Trimming shortened V by 3 bases and J by 7 bases, and 6 bases separated the two germline ends.

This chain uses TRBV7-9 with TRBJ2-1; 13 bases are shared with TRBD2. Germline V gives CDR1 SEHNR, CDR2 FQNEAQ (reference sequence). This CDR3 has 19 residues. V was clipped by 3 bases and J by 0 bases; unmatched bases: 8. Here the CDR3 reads CASSLSGTSGISSYNEQFF. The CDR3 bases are TGTGCCAGCAGCTTGTCCGGGACTAGCGGGATTAGCTCCTACAATGAGCAGTTCTTC.

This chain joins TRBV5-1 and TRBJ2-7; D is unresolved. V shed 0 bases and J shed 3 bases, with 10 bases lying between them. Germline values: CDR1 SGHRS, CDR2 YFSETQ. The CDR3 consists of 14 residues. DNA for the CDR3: TGCGCCAGCAGCTTGGGCAGTGGGCGCTACGAGCAGTACTTC. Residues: CASSLGSGRYEQYF.